Below, 20 T cell receptor beta chains from the same sample are listed, as sequenced in a study of CD8 T cells in ankylosing spondylitis. MiXCR, applied by TCRdb to the 5' RACE reads, yields one record per CDR3 protein. The sample records fewer than 200,000 distinct CDR3 sequences, about 16% being singletons. The material sequenced was blood, either unsorted or a sorted T cell fraction (not recorded which). These receptors were taken from a male donor with ankylosing spondylitis or in good health (not recorded which).

As regards this clonotype: This may come from a read error, since a much larger clone is one base off. The chain joins TRBV20-1 to TRBJ2-7, with a possible D match to TRBD2 (6 bases). In germline, CDR1 is DFQATT, CDR2 SNEGSKA (reference sequence). The CDR3 is made up of 18 amino acids. This CDR3 reads CCARDTRSPLAVYDEQYF. In DNA form, the CDR3 reads TGCTGTGCTAGAGATACGCGCAGCCCATTAGCGGTCTACGACGAGCAGTACTTC.

Only a few counts were recorded for this clonotype. V usage is TRBV28 and J usage is TRBJ2-2; the D gene could be TRBD1 or TRBD2 (5 bases each). This CDR3 is 15 amino acids long. Germline V gene data show CDR1 as MDHEN and CDR2 as SYDVKM. V lost 6 bases and J 4 bases, leaving 15 bases between the germline ends. CDR3 DNA sequence: TGTGCCAGCAGCTCATGGGGGAGAGGCACCGGGGAGCTGTTTTTT. Amino acid sequence: CASSSWGRGTGELFF.

The J gene is TRBJ1-6, the V gene TRBV11-3, with D possibly matching TRBD1 (6 bases). Per germline, CDR1 SGHNT and CDR2 YENEEA. The CDR3 is 13 amino acids. V lost 7 bases, J lost 9 bases, and 13 bases lay in between. The CDR3 DNA reads as TGTGCCAGCAACTCGACCAGGGGTTCACCCCTCCACTTT. The encoded protein is CASNSTRGSPLHF. Filled out from reference TRBV11-3 and TRBJ1-6, the complete variable domain reads EAGVVQSPRYKIIEKKQPVAFWCNPISGHNTLYWYLQNLGQGPELLIRYENEEAVDDSQLPKDRFSAERLKGVDSTLKIQPAELGDSAVYLCASNSTRGSPLHFGNGTRLTVT.

This clonotype was observed at least ten times. J is TRBJ2-2 and V is TRBV5-1, with D perhaps matching TRBD1 (6 bases). Germline lookup yields CDR1 SGHRS and CDR2 YFSETQ. The germline V and J ends were trimmed by 4 bases and 3 bases, with 13 bases remaining between them. This CDR3 has 15 residues. The CDR3 DNA follows: TGCGCCAGCAGCCGACGGACAGACTACACCGGGGAGCTGTTTTTT. Protein: CASSRRTDYTGELFF.

This clonotype was found many times. The rearrangement links TRBV14 to TRBJ2-7; D is unresolved. Trimming removed 3 bases at V and 9 bases at J, with 9 bases between. The CDR3 totals 11 residues. In germline, CDR1 is SGHDN, CDR2 FVKESK. The chain's CDR3 is CASSHGRRQYF. The CDR3 bases are TGTGCCAGCAGCCACGGTCGCAGGCAGTACTTC.

This clonotype was counted many times. This sequence joins TRBV7-8 and TRBJ2-3, with D perhaps TRBD2 (5 bases). This CDR3 is built from 15 residues. Between the trimmed V and J ends, which lost 6 bases and 1 base, there was a span of 14 bases. The V gene's germline CDR1 is SGHVS and CDR2 FQNEAQ. The CDR3 DNA is TGTGCCAGCAGTTTGGGGAGCGGCCGCACAGATACGCAGTATTTT. Translated: CASSLGSGRTDTQYF. The full variable domain, in which reference TRBV7-8 and TRBJ2-3 provide the parts outside the CDR3, is GAGVSQSPRYKVAKRGQDVALRCDPISGHVSLFWYQQALGQGPEFLTYFQNEAQLDKSGLPSDRFFAERPEGSVSTLKIQRTQQEDSAVYLCASSLGSGRTDTQYFGPGTRLTVL.

The V gene is TRBV5-5, the J gene TRBJ1-2; tentative D call: TRBD1 (5 bases). The V end was cut by 2 bases, the J end by 4 bases, with 15 bases between. Germline-derived CDR1 and CDR2 are SGHKS and YYEKEE (reference sequence). There are 15 residues in the CDR3. The CDR3 nucleotides are TGTGCCAGCAGCTTAGTGGTCGACGGGACCTATGGCTACACCTTC. This codes for CASSLVVDGTYGYTF.

The chain combines TRBV20-1 with TRBJ2-2, with TRBD1 as a possible D gene (6 bases). The CDR3 consists of 15 residues. Between the trimmed V and J ends, which lost 3 bases and 7 bases, there was a span of 18 bases. CDR1 and CDR2 from the germline V gene are DFQATT and SNEGSKA (reference sequence). CDR3 in amino acids: CSARPHHRVVGELFF. The CDR3 nucleotides read TGCAGTGCTAGGCCCCACCACAGGGTAGTCGGGGAGCTGTTTTTT.

This clonotype was recorded at least ten times. The chain carries TRBV6-4 and TRBJ1-5, with 7 bases fitting TRBD1. V gave up 2 bases and J gave up 4 bases; unmatched junction bases: 20. The CDR3 spans 20 residues. Germline CDR1 is MRHNA and CDR2 is SNTAGT. CDR3 region: CASSDEQEQPTGLGNQPQHF. CDR3 nucleotide sequence: TGTGCCAGCAGTGACGAGCAGGAACAGCCGACAGGGCTTGGAAATCAGCCCCAGCATTTT.

This clonotype was seen a handful of times. This chain joins TRBV28 and TRBJ1-1, with 9 bases identical to TRBD1. Per the germline V gene, CDR1 is MDHEN and CDR2 is SYDVKM. This CDR3 spans 18 amino acids. J lost 5 bases, V lost 3 bases, and 16 bases had no gene match. The CDR3 sequence: CASSFPGQGSALRTEAFF. CDR3 nucleotides: TGTGCCAGCAGTTTCCCCGGACAGGGGTCCGCCTTGAGAACTGAAGCTTTCTTT. Looking up the rest from reference TRBV28 and TRBJ1-1 gives the full variable domain: DVKVTQSSRYLVKRTGEKVFLECVQDMDHENMFWYRQDPGLGLRLIYFSYDVKMKEKGDIPEGYSVSREKKERFSLILESASTNQTSMYLCASSFPGQGSALRTEAFFGQGTRLTVV.

This clonotype was observed at least ten times. The rearrangement joins TRBV3-1 to TRBJ1-5, with D uncertain. The V gene lost 1 base and the J gene lost 1 base, with 8 bases spanning the gap. This CDR3 has 15 residues. Germline V CDR1 and CDR2: LGHDT, YNNKEL (reference sequence). The CDR3 DNA follows: TGTGCCAGCAGCCAAGGTCAAACGAGCAATCAGCCCCAGCATTTT. It specifies CASSQGQTSNQPQHF.

The rearrangement joins TRBV6-1 to TRBJ2-7; weak D call: TRBD1 (5 bases). Per germline, CDR1 MNHNS and CDR2 SASEGT. The CDR3 runs 14 residues. Trimming shortened V by 5 bases and J by 2 bases, and 13 bases separated the two germline ends. Here the CDR3 DNA reads TGTGCCAGCAGTAGGAATAGACAGACCTACGAGCAGTACTTC. Translating it yields CASSRNRQTYEQYF.

This clonotype was detected only once. The junction does not match germline at one end; this may be a read error. The J gene is TRBJ2-7, the V gene TRBV12-3 or TRBV12-4; a possible D gene is TRBD1 (6 bases). The length of the CDR3 is 11 residues. In nucleotides, the CDR3 is TGTGCCAGCAGTTTAAGGGGGATCCCTACATTC. As protein: CASSLRGIPTF.

The chain employs TRBV28 and TRBJ2-7, with D possibly TRBD2 on 6 matching bases. V was trimmed by 8 bases and J by 1 base, leaving 21 bases between them. Germline values: CDR1 MDHEN, CDR2 SYDVKM. The CDR3 spans 16 residues. Here the CDR3 DNA reads TGTGCCAGCGCCGGCGGCGGGGTCATATTGTCCTACGAGCAGTACTTC. It translates to CASAGGGVILSYEQYF.

The chain carries TRBV9 and TRBJ2-1; the D gene is possibly TRBD2 (7 bases). Trimming took off 3 bases at V and 0 bases at J, with 13 bases between the two ends. Germline V gene sequence: CDR1 SGDLS, CDR2 YYNGEE. CDR3 length: 16 residues. The DNA of the CDR3 is TGTGCCAGCAGCGCCGGGGGCGGGAGCTCCTACAATGAGCAGTTCTTC. Its protein is CASSAGGGSSYNEQFF.

This clonotype was seen only a few times. The chain carries TRBV2 and TRBJ2-2; D unresolved. Trimming pared 7 bases from V and 7 bases from J, leaving 7 bases between. Looked up from germline, CDR1 is SNHLY and CDR2 is FYNNEI. The CDR3 runs to 11 residues. The CDR3 is CASKDGGELFF. The CDR3 DNA reads TGTGCCAGCAAGGACGGCGGGGAGCTGTTTTTT.

This clonotype was observed a handful of times. This chain uses TRBV5-1 with TRBJ2-5, with TRBD2 identical over 11 bases. The junction had 5 bases not matched to a gene; V was cut back by 1 base and J by 0 bases. CDR3 length: 17 residues. The germline CDR1 and CDR2 sequences are SGHRS and YFSETQ. CDR3 coding DNA: TGCGCCAGCAGCTTGACTAGACTAGCGGGGAACCAAGAGACCCAGTACTTC. Encoded protein: CASSLTRLAGNQETQYF. The full variable domain, its missing parts supplied by reference TRBV5-1 and TRBJ2-5, is KAGVTQTPRYLIKTRGQQVTLSCSPISGHRSVSWYQQTPGQGLQFLFEYFSETQRNKGNFPGRFSGRQFSNSRSEMNVSTLELGDSALYLCASSLTRLAGNQETQYFGPGTRLLVL.

This clonotype was recorded many times. The chain is built from TRBV15 and TRBJ2-3; 8 nucleotides match TRBD1. The germline gives CDR1 LNHNV, CDR2 YYDKDF (reference sequence). The ends lost 3 bases at V and 2 bases at J; junction bases unmatched: 13. This CDR3 has 18 residues. The CDR3 nucleotides read TGTGCCACCAGCAGTAATTTTTACCGGGACAGGCACACAGATACGCAGTATTTT. This gives the protein CATSSNFYRDRHTDTQYF. Full variable domain (missing parts from reference TRBV15 and TRBJ2-3): DAMVIQNPRYQVTQFGKPVTLSCSQTLNHNVMYWYQQKSSQAPKLLFHYYDKDFNNEADTPDNFQSRRPNTSFCFLDIRSPGLGDTAMYLCATSSNFYRDRHTDTQYFGPGTRLTVL.

This clonotype was counted ten times or more. The V call is TRBV5-1, the J call TRBJ1-2; the match to TRBD1 covers 10 bases. Per the germline V gene, CDR1 is SGHRS and CDR2 is YFSETQ. With V trimmed by 7 bases and J by 4 bases, 13 bases remained unmatched. The CDR3 extends over 16 amino acids. CDR3 in amino acids: CASGDSGTGAIYGYTF. CDR3 DNA: TGCGCCAGCGGCGACTCCGGGACAGGGGCGATCTATGGCTACACCTTC.

This clonotype was seen ten or more times. J is TRBJ2-7 and V is TRBV7-2, with D unclear. Germline V gene sequence: CDR1 SGHTA, CDR2 FQGNSA. This CDR3 has 13 residues. V lost 5 bases and J lost 3, with 11 bases in between. CDR3 nucleotide sequence: TGTGCCAGCAGCCTAAACTACGGCTACGAGCAGTACTTC. Translation: CASSLNYGYEQYF.